This TCR beta chain was profiled in a study of T-cell reconstitution after alpha-beta-depleted transplantation in children. Study-wide findings and caveats: At the one-year point after transplant, T-cell counts and TCRbeta diversity were found to come mostly from T cells that had been newly produced. Roughly two months post-transplant, alpha-beta T cells reportedly originated from several hundred graft clones that had expanded. Some patients' high day-60 TCRbeta diversity was attributed to recipient cells surviving conditioning.

With regard to this clonotype: Its antigen is currently unknown.

A library of TCRbeta sequences, prepared with unique molecular identifiers, was generated. From the PCR reads, TCRdb called clonotypes with MiXCR, one entry per CDR3 protein. The sample lists a few hundred thousand distinct CDR3 sequences, approximately 23% seen once, with roughly 11% in the top ten. The material sequenced was PBMCs, mostly from graft donor cells, taken 180 days after TCRalphabeta/CD19-depleted stem cell transplant. The source of this sequence is a male patient aged 10-17 years who had a stem cell transplant for acute lymphoblastic leukemia, so the T cells may come from the graft donor.

The CDR3 DNA follows: TGTGCCAGCTCACCACCTAGGCAGGTTCCCTACAATGAGCAGTTCTTC. Translated: CASSPPRQVPYNEQFF. V usage is TRBV18 and J usage is TRBJ2-1; D unresolved. The CDR3 runs 16 residues. Germline V CDR1 and CDR2: KGHSH, LQKENI. V shed 0 bases and J shed 2 bases, with 11 bases lying between them.